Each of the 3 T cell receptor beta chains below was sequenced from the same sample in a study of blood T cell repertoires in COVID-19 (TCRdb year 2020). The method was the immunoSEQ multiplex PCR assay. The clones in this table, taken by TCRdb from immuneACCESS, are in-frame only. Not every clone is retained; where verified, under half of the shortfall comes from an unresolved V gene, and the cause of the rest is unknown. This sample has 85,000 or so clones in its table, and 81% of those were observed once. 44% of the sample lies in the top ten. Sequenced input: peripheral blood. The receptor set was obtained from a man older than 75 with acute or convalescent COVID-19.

The CDR3 spells CASSMGDSYEQYF. Here the CDR3 DNA reads TGTGCCAGTAGTATGGGGGACAGCTACGAGCAGTACTTC. The chain joins TRBV19 to TRBJ2-7; 7 bases agree with TRBD1. Germline lookup yields CDR1 LNHDA and CDR2 SQIVND (reference sequence). The V gene end was trimmed by 3 bases and the J gene end by 3 bases; junction bases not matched to a gene: 2. The CDR3 is made up of 13 amino acids.

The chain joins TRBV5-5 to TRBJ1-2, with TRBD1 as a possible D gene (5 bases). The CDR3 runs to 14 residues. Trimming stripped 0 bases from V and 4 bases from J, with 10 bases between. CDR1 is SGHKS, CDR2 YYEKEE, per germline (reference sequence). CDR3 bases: TGTGCCAGCAGCTTGGAAACAGGCCCCTATGGCTACACCTTC. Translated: CASSLETGPYGYTF.

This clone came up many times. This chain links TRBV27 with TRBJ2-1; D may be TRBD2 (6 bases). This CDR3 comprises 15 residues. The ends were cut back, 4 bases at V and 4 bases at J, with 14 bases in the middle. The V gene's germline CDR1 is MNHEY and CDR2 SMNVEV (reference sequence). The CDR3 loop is CASSSGLRRYNEQFF. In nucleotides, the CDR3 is TGTGCCAGCAGTTCGGGACTCCGACGATACAATGAGCAGTTCTTC.